This note documents a single TCR beta chain sequence. This entry belongs to a study of beta chain features in type 1 diabetes. Researchers reported sorting CD4+ naive, central memory, regulatory and stem cell-like memory cells via CD45RO/CCR7/CD25/CD127/CD95/CD27. Purity exceeded 98% in all sorted populations. Expressed TCRB transcripts were sequenced, since all the RNA that had been isolated was reverse transcribed. Repertoires were generated with immunoSEQ multiplex PCR, while TCRdb's copy carries only in-frame clones and drops some. This sample yields about 250,000 clones, of which over 12% are seen a single time; about 0.024% belongs to the top ten. Sequenced sample: naive CD4+ T cells from blood. This receptor was taken from a middle-aged woman in good health.

The CDR3 nucleotides are TGTGCCAGCAGCTTAGGGCACCAAGAGACCCAGTACTTC. Translating gives CASSLGHQETQYF. The chain carries TRBV7-2 and TRBJ2-5; no clear D gene. This CDR3 contains 13 residues. Germline V gives CDR1 SGHTA, CDR2 FQGNSA. V was cut by 1 base and J by 0 bases, with 3 bases left in between.